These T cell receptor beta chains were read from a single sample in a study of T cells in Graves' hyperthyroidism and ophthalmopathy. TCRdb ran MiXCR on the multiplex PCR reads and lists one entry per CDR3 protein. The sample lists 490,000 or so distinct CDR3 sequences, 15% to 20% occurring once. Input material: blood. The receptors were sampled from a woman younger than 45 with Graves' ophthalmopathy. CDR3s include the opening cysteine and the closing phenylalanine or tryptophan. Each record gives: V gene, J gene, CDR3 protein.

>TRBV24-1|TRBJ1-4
CATSDSRQGATNEKLFF
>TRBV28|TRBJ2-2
CASSLGTSGSIGELFF
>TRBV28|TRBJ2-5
CASSFHGTSGDGTQYF
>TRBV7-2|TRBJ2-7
CASSSEDRLGNEQYF
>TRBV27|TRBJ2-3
CASSFFSDPASTDTQYF
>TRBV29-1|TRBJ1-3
CSVEDQWNSGNTIYF
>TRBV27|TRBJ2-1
CASSSLARNEQFF
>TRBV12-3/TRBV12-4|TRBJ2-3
CASSSPNTDTQYF
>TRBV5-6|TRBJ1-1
CASRATGMSAEAFF
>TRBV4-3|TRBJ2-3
CASSQVGLPTDTQYF
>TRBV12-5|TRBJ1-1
CASGQGGKEAFF
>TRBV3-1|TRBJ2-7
CASSTRLEEQYF
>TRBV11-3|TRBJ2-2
CASSLGGISTGELFF
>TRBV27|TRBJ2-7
CASSLTGTGFYEQYF
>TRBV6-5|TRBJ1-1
CASSYSRRDTEAFF
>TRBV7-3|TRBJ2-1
CASSPRASGYNEQFF
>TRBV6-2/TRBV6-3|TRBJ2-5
CASDSVGTQYF
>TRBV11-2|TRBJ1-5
CASSQDEAGSNQPQHF
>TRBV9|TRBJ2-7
CASSFDSFGYEQYF
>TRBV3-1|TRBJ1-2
CASSSLDSTNSNYGYTF
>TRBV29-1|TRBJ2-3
CSVRSWTADTQYF
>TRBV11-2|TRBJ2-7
CASSLGLAGIYEQYF
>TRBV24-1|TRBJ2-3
CATSGGSVGGTDTQYF
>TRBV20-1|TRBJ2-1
CSAIPPLDNEQFF
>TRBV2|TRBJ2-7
CASSAGSSTYEQYF
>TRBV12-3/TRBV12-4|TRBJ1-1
CASSHGQGQGKKNTEAFF
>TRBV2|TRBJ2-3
CASRDPGLSTDTQYF
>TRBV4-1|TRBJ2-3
CASSQDGMDLDTQYF
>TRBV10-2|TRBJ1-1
CASSGGRLLNTEAFF
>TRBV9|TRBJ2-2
CASSVGRGDRATGELFF
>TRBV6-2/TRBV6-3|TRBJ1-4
CASSYGLPSEKLFF
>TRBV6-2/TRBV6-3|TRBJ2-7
CASRHSGTGSYEQYF